Listed here are 4 T cell receptor beta chains from one sample, sequenced in a study of a mutant IDH1 vaccine in newly diagnosed glioma. Indicated time point: week 35, safety follow-up. Every vaccine dose comprised 300 ug of mutant IDH1 20-mer peptide plus topical imiquimod. TCRdb keeps only in-frame clones here, not all; method: immunoSEQ multiplex PCR. The sample has around 69,000 clones, approximately 86% seen once; the top ten hold about 2%. These receptors' targets are unknown. Sequencing used PBMCs, obtained from a glioma patient whose treatment included an IDH1 peptide vaccine. The receptors originated from a man aged 25 to 40 with glioma.

The chain carries TRBV29-1 and TRBJ2-7; 13 positions agree with TRBD2. Germline V lookup: CDR1 SQVTM, CDR2 ANQGSEA. V trimming: 4 bases; J trimming: 6 bases; junction bases outside the gene matches: 3. The CDR3 extends over 13 amino acids. CDR3 amino acids: CSVGLAGGGEQYF. The CDR3 DNA reads TGCAGCGTTGGACTAGCGGGGGGTGGCGAGCAGTACTTC.

This clone was seen only a few times. The chain couples TRBV4-1 to TRBJ1-1, with a tentative D call TRBD1 (5 bases). Germline loops: CDR1 MGHRA, CDR2 YSYEKL. The CDR3 contains 15 residues. V was trimmed by 2 bases and J by 7 bases, leaving 17 bases between them. The CDR3 region is CASSQRRGQDHEAFF. The CDR3 coding sequence is TGCGCCAGCAGCCAACGGAGGGGTCAAGACCATGAAGCTTTCTTT.

The chain links TRBV18 to TRBJ2-5; D gene uncertain. V lost 3 bases and J 1 base, leaving 9 bases between the germline ends. Germline CDR1 is KGHSH and CDR2 is LQKENI. This CDR3 is 14 amino acids long. The CDR3 region is CASSPFTFQETQYF. CDR3 nucleotide sequence: TGTGCCAGCTCACCTTTTACTTTCCAAGAGACCCAGTACTTC.

The chain has TRBV5-4 and TRBJ2-6, with a weak D call TRBD1 (6 bases). The CDR3 is made up of 20 amino acids. Germline V CDR1 and CDR2: SGHNT, YYREEE (reference sequence). V lost 2 bases to trimming and J lost 4 bases, with 25 bases between them. CDR3 DNA sequence: TGTGCCAGCAGCTTCGCCGTATTAATAAAACAGGGTACCGGGGCCAACGTCCTGACTTTC. It translates to CASSFAVLIKQGTGANVLTF.